A single sample is the source of the 13 T cell receptor beta chains below, sequenced in a study of patients and donors after allogeneic stem cell transplantation. In TCRdb, the RT-PCR reads were re-called with MiXCR into one record per CDR3 protein. The table lists about a million distinct CDR3 sequences, roughly 17% of them singletons. The sample consisted of blood, either unsorted or a sorted T cell fraction (not recorded which). These receptors all stem from a human donor who was either an allogeneic HSCT recipient or a stem cell or donor lymphocyte infusion donor (not recorded which). It is not recorded whose cells these are; they may come from a transplant donor.

J is TRBJ2-1 and V is TRBV20-1, with D tentatively TRBD2 (6 bases). Germline V gives CDR1 DFQATT, CDR2 SNEGSKA (reference sequence). The CDR3 is 15 amino acids. The chain's CDR3 is CRCRAIGRDYNEQFF. The DNA for the CDR3 is TGCAGATGTAGAGCTATAGGGCGGGACTACAATGAGCAGTTCTTC.

This clonotype has a handful of counts. The J gene is TRBJ2-2, the V gene TRBV24-1; TRBD2 agrees at 8 bases. The CDR3 totals 16 residues. The V segment lost 4 bases and the J segment 4 bases; nucleotides outside the gene matches: 7. Germline-derived CDR1 and CDR2 are KGHDR and SFDVKD. CDR3 sequence (DNA): TGTGCCACCAGTGAACCCACTAGCGGCACCACCGGGGAGCTGTTTTTT. This translates into CATSEPTSGTTGELFF.

CDR3 DNA sequence: TGTGCCAGCAGCCACGACAGGGGGGCCAATCAGCCCCAGCATTTT. Its translation: CASSHDRGANQPQHF. The genes are TRBV12-3 or TRBV12-4 and TRBJ1-5, with 9 bases aligning to TRBD1. The trim removed 6 bases at V and 3 bases at J, leaving 6 bases unmatched. The CDR3 sequence is 15 residues long.

This clonotype was found a few times. The chain carries TRBV18 and TRBJ2-6; D is undetermined. Trimming took off 4 bases at V and 0 bases at J, with 4 bases between the two ends. Germline CDR1 reads KGHSH; CDR2 reads LQKENI. The length of the CDR3 is 14 residues. The CDR3 here is CASSQNSGANVLTF. In DNA form, the CDR3 reads TGTGCCAGCTCACAGAACTCTGGGGCCAACGTCCTGACTTTC.

This clonotype was seen ten or more times. V is TRBV18 and J is TRBJ2-7; D is undetermined. The CDR3 has 15 amino acids. CDR1 is KGHSH, CDR2 LQKENI, per germline. V dropped 3 bases and J dropped 1 base, with 13 bases sitting between them. The CDR3 spells CASSPRAGWSYEQYF. Here the CDR3 DNA reads TGTGCCAGCTCACCCCGGGCAGGATGGTCCTACGAGCAGTACTTC.

The chain links TRBV5-1 to TRBJ2-3; D perhaps matches TRBD2 (6 bases). The CDR3 runs 16 residues. V was cut by 4 bases and J by 1 base, with 16 bases left in between. Germline CDR1 reads SGHRS; CDR2 reads YFSETQ. Here the CDR3 reads CASSLVGGGRTDTQYF. CDR3 nucleotide sequence: TGCGCCAGCAGCCTGGTGGGGGGTGGCCGCACAGATACGCAGTATTTT.

This chain connects TRBV20-1 to TRBJ1-5; 7 nucleotides match TRBD1. V lost 1 base and J lost 4; bases outside the gene matches: 16. Germline V gene data show CDR1 as DFQATT and CDR2 as SNEGSKA (reference sequence). This CDR3 comprises 18 residues. CDR3 in DNA: TGCAGTGCTAGAGGACTTGTCTTCGGGGGACAGAAAAATCAGCCCCAGCATTTT. This sequence encodes CSARGLVFGGQKNQPQHF.

This clonotype showed up just a few times. The chain links TRBV5-1 to TRBJ2-3; either TRBD1 or TRBD2 may supply D (5 bases each). Germline values: CDR1 SGHRS, CDR2 YFSETQ. CDR3 length: 15 residues. Trimming stripped 4 bases from V and 0 bases from J, with 12 bases between. The CDR3 reads CASSPGTPSTDTQYF. DNA of the CDR3: TGCGCCAGCAGCCCCGGGACGCCTAGCACAGATACGCAGTATTTT.

The V call is TRBV29-1, the J call TRBJ1-2; TRBD1 matches at 8 bases. Germline V CDR1 and CDR2: SQVTM, ANQGSEA. The CDR3 contains 12 residues. V was pared by 8 bases and J by 1 base, with 3 bases of the junction left unmatched. Here the CDR3 DNA reads TGCAGCTTAGACAGGGGTAACTATGGCTACACCTTC. It specifies CSLDRGNYGYTF.

This clonotype was detected ten times or more. The rearrangement links TRBV20-1 to TRBJ2-7; D is possibly TRBD1 or TRBD2 (5 bases each). The CDR3 contains 12 residues. Deletions cut 5 bases from V and 7 bases from J, with 15 bases between. Germline CDR1 is DFQATT and CDR2 is SNEGSKA (reference sequence). This CDR3 reads CSAPGTSWEQYF. As DNA, the CDR3 is TGCAGTGCTCCCGGGACCTCTTGGGAGCAGTACTTC.

The chain links TRBV29-1 to TRBJ2-2, with D unresolved. The CDR3 loop spans 13 amino acids. V was clipped by 4 bases and J by 1 base, with 7 bases between them. CDR1 and CDR2 (germline): SQVTM, ANQGSEA. The CDR3 spells CSVVGRNTGELFF. The CDR3 bases are TGCAGCGTTGTTGGAAGGAACACCGGGGAGCTGTTTTTT.

This clonotype has at least ten counts. The chain carries TRBV7-9 and TRBJ2-1; TRBD1 agrees at 7 bases. The V segment lost 1 base and the J segment 7 bases; nucleotides outside the gene matches: 7. Germline V gives CDR1 SEHNR, CDR2 FQNEAQ (reference sequence). The CDR3 sequence is 15 residues long. The CDR3 protein is CASSLGTGDWNEQFF. CDR3 in DNA: TGTGCCAGCAGCTTAGGGACAGGAGATTGGAATGAGCAGTTCTTC.

The genes are TRBV10-3 and TRBJ1-1, with unresolved D. The CDR3 has 12 amino acids. CDR1 is ENHRY and CDR2 is SYGVKD in the germline V gene. The germline V and J ends were trimmed by 7 bases and 4 bases, with 10 bases remaining between them. This CDR3 is CAIIGMSTEAFF. For the CDR3, the DNA is TGTGCCATCATCGGGATGAGCACTGAAGCTTTCTTT.